This T cell receptor (beta chain) was profiled in a study of vaccination and CD4 T cells after COVID-19. Treatment meaning: roughly ten-day PBMC culture with coronavirus spike peptide pools or control peptides (ViraFEST assay). The assay that was used to sequence DNA from cultured CD4+ T cells was the Oncomine TCR Beta short-read assay. In TCRdb, the PCR reads were re-called with MiXCR into one record per CDR3 protein. The data contain about 12,000 distinct CDR3 sequences, 50% of them singletons. On this clonotype itself: Its specificity is unknown.

The CDR3 runs to 16 residues. Trimming removed 5 bases from V and 2 bases from J; junction bases left unmatched: 9. Germline CDR1 and CDR2: SGHNT and YENEEA. Input material: CD4+ T cells from blood, cultured in vitro. This chain links TRBV11-3 with TRBJ2-3, with TRBD2 matching over 8 bases. The receptor was isolated from a human donor who had recovered from COVID-19. CDR3 DNA: TGTGCCAGCAGCCCCGGGTTGCGGGAGGCCACAGATACGCAGTATTTT. As protein: CASSPGLREATDTQYF.